The subject of this entry is one TCR beta chain. The target antigen is unknown. This sample was included in a study of radiation and T cells in renal cell carcinoma. Study-wide results and limits: Top tumor clonotypes rose in blood 2 weeks post-radiation, then contracted.

Only in-frame clones appear in the TCRdb table, and some are missing; sequencing was by immunoSEQ multiplex PCR. The sample has just over 95,000 clones, 75% to 90% seen once; the top ten hold under 9.5%. Documented time point: baseline pretreatment blood. Treatment given: 15 Gy SBRT to primary tumor, nephrectomy 4 weeks later. This renal cell carcinoma was of the clear cell type. Trimming cost V 2 bases and J 5 bases, with 12 bases left between them. The germline CDR1 and CDR2 sequences are MNHEY and SMNVEV (reference sequence). The CDR3 contains 14 residues. This receptor was obtained from a man aged 45-65 years with renal cell carcinoma. V gene TRBV27 combines with J gene TRBJ1-2, with TRBD1 as a possible D gene (6 bases). The sample was blood, taken from a patient whose treatment included radiotherapy and nephrectomy. The CDR3 DNA follows: TGTGCCAGCAGTTTAAGAGGACAGCAATATGGCTACACCTTC. Protein sequence: CASSLRGQQYGYTF.